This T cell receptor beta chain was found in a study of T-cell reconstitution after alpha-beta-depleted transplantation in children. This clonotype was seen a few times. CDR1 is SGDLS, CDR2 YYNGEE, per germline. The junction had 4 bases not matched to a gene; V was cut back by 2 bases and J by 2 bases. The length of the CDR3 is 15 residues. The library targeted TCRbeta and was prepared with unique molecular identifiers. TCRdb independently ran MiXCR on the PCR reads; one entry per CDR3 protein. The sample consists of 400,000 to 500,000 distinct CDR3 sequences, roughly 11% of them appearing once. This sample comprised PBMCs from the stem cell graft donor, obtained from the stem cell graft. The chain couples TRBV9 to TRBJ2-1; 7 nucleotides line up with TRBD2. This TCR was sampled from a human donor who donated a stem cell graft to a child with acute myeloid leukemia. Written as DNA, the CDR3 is TGTGCCAGCAGCGTGACCAGCGGGACCTACAATGAGCAGTTCTTC. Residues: CASSVTSGTYNEQFF.